Detailed here is one T cell receptor beta chain. This sample was taken from a study of technical replicates of blood from several donors. The table came from immunoSEQ multiplex PCR; TCRdb's copy has only in-frame clones and leaves some out. The data contain about 70,000 clones, roughly nine tenths of them singletons. Specimen: T cells isolated from PBMCs. The receptor was derived from a human donor in good health.

CDR3: CASSITTQGIRNTIYF. CDR3 in DNA: TGTGCCAGTAGTATAACCACACAGGGTATCAGAAACACCATATATTTT. The chain is built from TRBV19 and TRBJ1-3, with D perhaps TRBD1 (6 bases). V was trimmed by 2 bases and J by 5 bases, leaving 16 bases between them. Germline lookup yields CDR1 LNHDA and CDR2 SQIVND (reference sequence). The CDR3 runs to 16 residues. The complete variable domain, with remaining parts taken from reference TRBV19 and TRBJ1-3, reads DGGITQSPKYLFRKEGQNVTLSCEQNLNHDAMYWYRQDPGQGLRLIYYSQIVNDFQKGDIAEGYSVSREKKESFPLTVTSAQKNPTAFYLCASSITTQGIRNTIYFGEGSWLTVV.